This is a list of T cell receptor beta chains from one sample in a study. MiXCR, applied by TCRdb to the multiplex PCR reads, yields one record per CDR3 protein. The table includes around 1,200 distinct CDR3 sequences, approximately 24% detected once. Sequencing was done on a sample of tumor-infiltrating Tregs sorted from the breast tumor. Receptors were obtained from a female donor with breast cancer. Both conserved end residues are part of each CDR3. Fields, in order: V gene, CDR3 length, D gene, J gene, clone size, CDR3 protein. The D gene is left open where the match is weak. A clone size is listed for some rows: how often the clone was seen (once, few, many), or a class if it is expanded.

>TRBV12-3/TRBV12-4|14|-|TRBJ1-2|medium-sized
CASSPQGGFYGYTF
>TRBV12-3/TRBV12-4|14|TRBD1|TRBJ1-2|large
CASSSAQGYYGYTF
>TRBV12-3/TRBV12-4|14|-|TRBJ1-2|large
CASSLNLANYGYTF
>TRBV12-3/TRBV12-4|12|-|TRBJ1-2|-
CASRGSSNGYTF
>TRBV12-3/TRBV12-4|15|TRBD1|TRBJ1-2|large
CASSYRDRPLYGYTF
>TRBV12-3/TRBV12-4|11|-|TRBJ1-2|large
CASSFGQAYTF
>TRBV12-3/TRBV12-4|13|-|TRBJ1-2|large
CASSYTGNYGYTF
>TRBV12-3/TRBV12-4|13|-|TRBJ1-2|large
CASSLGSGYGYTF
>TRBV12-3/TRBV12-4|15|-|TRBJ1-2|-
CASSLLRDGVGGYTF
>TRBV12-3/TRBV12-4|13|-|TRBJ1-2|-
CASSLARGSGYTF
>TRBV12-3/TRBV12-4|11|TRBD1|TRBJ1-2|-
CASSLGQGYTF
>TRBV12-3/TRBV12-4|14|-|TRBJ1-2|large
CASSPDNANYGYTF
>TRBV12-3/TRBV12-4|12|-|TRBJ1-2|medium-sized
CASSSSGNGYTF
>TRBV12-3/TRBV12-4|14|-|TRBJ1-2|large
CASSATAFNYGYTF
>TRBV12-3/TRBV12-4|13|-|TRBJ1-2|-
CASSPPRNYGYTF
>TRBV12-3/TRBV12-4|12|-|TRBJ1-2|large
CASSLGFYGYTF
>TRBV12-3/TRBV12-4|11|-|TRBJ1-2|-
CASSWGHGYTF
>TRBV12-3/TRBV12-4|12|TRBD1|TRBJ1-2|-
CASRTTGNGYTF
>TRBV12-3/TRBV12-4|14|TRBD1|TRBJ1-2|-
CASRRQGPEGGYTF
>TRBV12-3/TRBV12-4|14|-|TRBJ1-2|large
CASSPRQISYGYTF
>TRBV12-3/TRBV12-4|14|-|TRBJ1-2|few
CASSFTGYNYGYTF
>TRBV12-3/TRBV12-4|13|-|TRBJ1-2|large
CASSLAGDYGYTF
>TRBV12-3/TRBV12-4|12|-|TRBJ1-2|large
CASSSDSYGYTF
>TRBV12-3/TRBV12-4|15|-|TRBJ1-2|medium-sized
CASSLALGTRYGYTF
>TRBV12-3/TRBV12-4|14|TRBD1|TRBJ1-2|medium-sized
CASSRGQGPYGYTF
>TRBV12-3/TRBV12-4|14|-|TRBJ1-2|medium-sized
CASSPRREINGYTF
>TRBV12-3/TRBV12-4|14|-|TRBJ1-2|-
CASSFEQFFGGYTF
>TRBV12-3/TRBV12-4|15|TRBD1|TRBJ1-2|medium-sized
CASSFGQGSLGGYTF
>TRBV12-3/TRBV12-4|15|TRBD1|TRBJ1-2|large
CASSVGRQGNYGYTF
>TRBV12-3/TRBV12-4|14|TRBD1|TRBJ1-2|-
CASSQTGANYGYTF
>TRBV12-3/TRBV12-4|13|TRBD1|TRBJ1-2|large
CASSLGTGLGYTF
>TRBV12-3/TRBV12-4|13|-|TRBJ1-2|large
CASSFREESGYTF
>TRBV12-5|13|-|TRBJ1-2|large
CASGSRDTDGYTF
>TRBV12-3/TRBV12-4|11|-|TRBJ1-2|large
CASSQGYGYTF
>TRBV12-3/TRBV12-4|15|-|TRBJ1-2|many
CASSFGDTRLGGYTF
>TRBV12-3/TRBV12-4|13|-|TRBJ1-2|medium-sized
CASSLSPGYGYTF
>TRBV12-3/TRBV12-4|15|-|TRBJ1-2|medium-sized
CASSIVEGWAYGYTF
>TRBV12-3/TRBV12-4|14|-|TRBJ1-2|-
CASSIQFTVGGYTF
>TRBV12-3/TRBV12-4|13|TRBD1|TRBJ1-2|large
CASSLGQGGGYTF
>TRBV12-3/TRBV12-4|12|-|TRBJ1-2|-
CASRSRQDGYTF
>TRBV12-3/TRBV12-4|15|-|TRBJ1-2|-
CASSLWQTVNFVYTF
>TRBV12-3/TRBV12-4|14|TRBD1|TRBJ1-2|-
CASSFGTGIYGYTF
>TRBV12-3/TRBV12-4|13|-|TRBJ1-2|medium-sized
CASSRALNYGYTF
>TRBV12-3/TRBV12-4|15|-|TRBJ1-2|medium-sized
CASRGKTGLPYGYTF
>TRBV12-3/TRBV12-4|13|-|TRBJ1-2|large
CASNAGSAGGYTF
>TRBV12-3/TRBV12-4|15|TRBD1|TRBJ1-2|-
CASSPGTGDRYGYTF
>TRBV12-3/TRBV12-4|14|TRBD1|TRBJ1-2|large
CASSAQGTAYGYTF
>TRBV12-3/TRBV12-4|14|-|TRBJ1-2|medium-sized
CASSSNSRTYGYTF
>TRBV12-3/TRBV12-4|13|-|TRBJ1-2|-
CASSPTGTYGYTF
>TRBV12-3/TRBV12-4|14|-|TRBJ1-2|large
CASSLASQYNGYTF
>TRBV12-3/TRBV12-4|15|TRBD1|TRBJ1-2|large
CASSPTPGTGSGYTF
>TRBV12-3/TRBV12-4|15|-|TRBJ1-2|-
CASSQRQVGNYGYTF
>TRBV12-3/TRBV12-4|15|TRBD1|TRBJ1-2|large
CASSPFPGQGYGYTF
>TRBV12-3/TRBV12-4|15|TRBD1|TRBJ1-2|-
CASSPLQGQGRGYTF
>TRBV12-3/TRBV12-4|13|TRBD1|TRBJ1-2|-
CASSFGQGGGYTF